The clone carrying this TCR beta chain was recorded at least ten times. There were no patients who had received any treatment before thyroid surgery. TCRdb redid the clone calls on the PCR reads using MiXCR. The table has around 37,000 clones, more than 25% seen once. This specimen belongs to a study of metastatic and nonmetastatic thyroid tumors. The CDR3 is made up of 14 amino acids. Germline values: CDR1 SNHLY, CDR2 FYNNEI. Deletions cut 3 bases from V and 3 bases from J, with 9 bases between. The sample taken for sequencing was blood. This TCR came from a female donor with papillary thyroid cancer or a benign thyroid nodule (not recorded which). Some clones in this sample may be carry-over from other donors' samples. The chain uses TRBV2 and TRBJ1-5; no clear D. The CDR3 DNA sequence: TGTGCCAGCAGTGAGTTAAACCCCAATCAGCCCCAGCATTTT. Its translation is CASSELNPNQPQHF.